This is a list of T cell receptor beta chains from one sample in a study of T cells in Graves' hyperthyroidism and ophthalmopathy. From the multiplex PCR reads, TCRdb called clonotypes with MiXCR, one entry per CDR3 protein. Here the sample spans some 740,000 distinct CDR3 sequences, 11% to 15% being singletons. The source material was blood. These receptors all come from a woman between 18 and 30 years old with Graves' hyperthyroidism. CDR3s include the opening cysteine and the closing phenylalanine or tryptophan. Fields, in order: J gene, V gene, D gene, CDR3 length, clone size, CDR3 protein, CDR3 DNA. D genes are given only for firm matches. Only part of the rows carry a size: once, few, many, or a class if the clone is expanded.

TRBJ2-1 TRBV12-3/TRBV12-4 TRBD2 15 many CASSPRSGSVREQFF TGTGCCAGCAGTCCCCGGAGCGGGAGCGTCCGCGAGCAGTTCTTC
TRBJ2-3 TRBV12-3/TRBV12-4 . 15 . CASSPTGFGTDTQYF TGTGCCAGCAGCCCAACAGGGTTCGGAACAGATACGCAGTATTTT
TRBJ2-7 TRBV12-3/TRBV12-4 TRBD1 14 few CASSYGTGPREQYF TGTGCCAGCAGCTATGGGACAGGTCCGCGCGAGCAGTACTTC
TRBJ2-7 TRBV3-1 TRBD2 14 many CASSQVDAGGPRYF TGTGCCAGCAGCCAGGTAGACGCGGGAGGGCCTCGGTACTTC
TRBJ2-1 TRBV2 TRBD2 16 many CASRVDPSGRENEQFF TGTGCCAGCAGGGTCGACCCTAGCGGGAGGGAGAATGAGCAGTTCTTC
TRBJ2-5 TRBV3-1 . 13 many CASSYQGQETQYF TGTGCCAGCAGCTACCAGGGGCAAGAGACCCAGTACTTC
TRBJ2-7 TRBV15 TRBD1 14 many CATSRTGGAYEQYF TGTGCCACCAGCAGGACAGGGGGGGCCTACGAGCAGTACTTC
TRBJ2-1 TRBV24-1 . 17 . CATSDPLRAEGYNEQFF TGTGCCACCAGTGACCCCCTCCGGGCGGAGGGGTACAATGAGCAGTTCTTC
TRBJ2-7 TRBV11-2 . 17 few CASSETFGTAPIYEQYF TGCGCCAGCAGTGAGACTTTTGGGACTGCACCTATCTACGAGCAGTACTTC
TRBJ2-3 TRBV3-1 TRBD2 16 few CASSQGAGRASDTQYF TGTGCCAGCAGCCAAGGCGCCGGGAGGGCCTCAGATACGCAGTATTTT
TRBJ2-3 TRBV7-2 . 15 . CASSLLGQNTDTQYF TGTGCCAGCAGCTTATTAGGACAGAACACAGATACGCAGTATTTT
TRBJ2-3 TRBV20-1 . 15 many CSASEPRKRTDTQYF TGCAGTGCTAGTGAACCGCGGAAACGCACAGATACGCAGTATTTT
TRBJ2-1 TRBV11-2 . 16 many CASSLIKGVSYNEQFF TGTGCCAGCAGCTTAATCAAGGGGGTCTCCTACAATGAGCAGTTCTTC
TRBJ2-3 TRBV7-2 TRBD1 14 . CASSMTGTTDTQYF TGTGCCAGCAGCATGACAGGGACCACAGATACGCAGTATTTT
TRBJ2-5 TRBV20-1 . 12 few CSARGAEETQYF TGCAGTGCTAGAGGTGCAGAAGAGACCCAGTACTTC
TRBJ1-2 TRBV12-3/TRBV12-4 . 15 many CASSSDRLLNYGYTF TGTGCCAGCAGTTCCGACAGGCTCCTTAACTATGGCTACACCTTC
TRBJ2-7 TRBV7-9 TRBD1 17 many CASSPIHLTGVGDEQYF TGTGCCAGCAGCCCAATCCACCTAACAGGGGTCGGAGACGAGCAGTACTTC
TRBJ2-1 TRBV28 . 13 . CASTSGNRDEQFF TGTGCCAGCACGTCGGGGAACCGGGACGAGCAGTTCTTC
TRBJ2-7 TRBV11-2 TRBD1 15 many CASSSLDRGRYEQYF TGTGCCAGCAGCTCCCTGGACAGGGGGCGATACGAGCAGTACTTC
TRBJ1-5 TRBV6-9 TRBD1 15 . CASSYDREGNQPQHF TGTGCCAGCAGTTACGACAGGGAAGGCAATCAGCCCCAGCATTTT
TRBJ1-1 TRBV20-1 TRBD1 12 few CSAPSHRGSAFF TGCAGTGCCCCTTCCCACAGGGGAAGTGCTTTCTTT
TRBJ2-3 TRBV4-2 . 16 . CASSQDPWASRDTQYF TGTGCCAGCAGCCAAGATCCTTGGGCTAGTCGGGATACGCAGTATTTT
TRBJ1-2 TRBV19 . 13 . CASTGYSNYGYTF TGTGCCAGTACGGGATATTCTAACTATGGCTACACCTTC
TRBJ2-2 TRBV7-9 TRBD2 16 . CASSSIAGWNTGELFF TGTGCCAGCAGCTCCATAGCGGGATGGAACACCGGGGAGCTGTTTTTT
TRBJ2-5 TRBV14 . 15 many CASSQRQALGETQYF TGTGCCAGCAGCCAGCGGCAGGCCCTAGGAGAGACCCAGTACTTC
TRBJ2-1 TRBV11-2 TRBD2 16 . CASSFSLLAGGYEQFF TGTGCCAGCAGCTTCTCGTTACTAGCGGGAGGGTATGAGCAGTTCTTC
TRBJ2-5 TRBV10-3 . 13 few CATEGGGGETQYF TGTGCCACAGAGGGCGGAGGGGGGGAGACCCAGTACTTC
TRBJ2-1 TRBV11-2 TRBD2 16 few CASSSRGFQRENEQFF TGTGCCAGCAGCTCTCGGGGGTTTCAGCGGGAGAATGAGCAGTTCTTC
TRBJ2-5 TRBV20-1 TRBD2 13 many CAGAASGRKTQYF TGCGCCGGGGCCGCTAGCGGCAGGAAGACCCAGTACTTC
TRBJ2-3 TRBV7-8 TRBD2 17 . CASSPYLLAGGTDTQYF TGTGCCAGCAGCCCTTACCTTCTAGCGGGAGGAACAGATACGCAGTATTTT
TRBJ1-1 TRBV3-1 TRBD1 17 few CASSQWDSPSPNTEAFF TGTGCCAGCAGCCAATGGGACAGCCCTTCCCCAAACACTGAAGCTTTCTTT
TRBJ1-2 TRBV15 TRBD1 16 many CATSRDRKDRGGGYTF TGTGCCACCAGCAGAGATAGGAAAGACAGGGGTGGAGGCTACACCTTC
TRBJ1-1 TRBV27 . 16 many CASSPSSPFMNTEAFF TGTGCCAGCAGTCCCTCATCACCCTTTATGAACACTGAAGCTTTCTTT
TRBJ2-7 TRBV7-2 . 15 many CASSWSGDTAYEQYF TGTGCCAGCAGCTGGTCTGGGGACACAGCCTACGAGCAGTACTTC
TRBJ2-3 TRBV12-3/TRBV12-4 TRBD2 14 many CASRPGLAGDTQYF TGTGCCAGCAGACCCGGACTAGCGGGAGATACGCAGTATTTT
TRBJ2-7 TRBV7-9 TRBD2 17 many CASSLGGSGSSSYEQYF TGTGCCAGCAGCTTAGGCGGGAGCGGCTCTAGCTCCTACGAGCAGTACTTC
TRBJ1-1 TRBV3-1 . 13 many CASSLLKDTEAFF TGTGCCAGCAGCCTGCTCAAGGACACTGAAGCTTTCTTT
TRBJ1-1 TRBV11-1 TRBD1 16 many CASSLAAGTGGTEAFF TGTGCCAGCAGCTTAGCGGCCGGGACAGGGGGCACTGAAGCTTTCTTT
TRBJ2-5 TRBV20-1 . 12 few CSAAGLQETQYF TGCAGTGCTGCAGGCCTACAAGAGACCCAGTACTTC